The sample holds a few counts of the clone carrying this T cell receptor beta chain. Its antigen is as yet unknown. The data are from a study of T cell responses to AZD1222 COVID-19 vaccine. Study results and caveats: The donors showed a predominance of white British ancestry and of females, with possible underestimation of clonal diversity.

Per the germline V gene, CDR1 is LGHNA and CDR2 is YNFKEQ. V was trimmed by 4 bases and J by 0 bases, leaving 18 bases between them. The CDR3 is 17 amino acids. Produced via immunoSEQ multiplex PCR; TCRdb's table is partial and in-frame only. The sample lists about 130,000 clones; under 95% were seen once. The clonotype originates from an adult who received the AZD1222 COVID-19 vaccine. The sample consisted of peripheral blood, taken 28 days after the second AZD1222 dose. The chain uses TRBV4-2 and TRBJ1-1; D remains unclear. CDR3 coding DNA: TGTGCCAGCAGCCCAGCAGTCGGGGTACAAATGAACACTGAAGCTTTCTTT. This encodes CASSPAVGVQMNTEAFF.